This TCR beta chain is drawn from a study of blood T cell repertoires in COVID-19. About the study: Some COVID-19 samples were acute and others convalescent; all came from the United States, Italy and Spain. T cells, B-cell-depleted T cells, or PBMCs provided the cDNA or gDNA that served as material.

Germline lookup yields CDR1 SGHVS and CDR2 FQNEAQ. V lost 1 base and J 1 base, leaving 11 bases between the germline ends. CDR3 length: 15 amino acids. In the original workflow: Estimation of nucleated cell counts relied on the amplification of reference gene primers. Data came from immunoSEQ multiplex PCR; TCRdb stores just in-frame clones and leaves some out. The V and J calls and clone size come from that table; D and trimming were worked out from the DNA. The sample lists over 85,000 clones, 75% to 85% occurring once. The chain employs TRBV7-8 and TRBJ2-7; weak D call: TRBD2 (5 bases). The receptor's source is a man between 65 and 79 years old with acute or convalescent COVID-19. Sequenced sample: peripheral blood. The CDR3 DNA reads as TGTGCCAGCAGCTTAGTGGCGGGCCCGTCCTACGAGCAGTACTTC. Protein product: CASSLVAGPSYEQYF.